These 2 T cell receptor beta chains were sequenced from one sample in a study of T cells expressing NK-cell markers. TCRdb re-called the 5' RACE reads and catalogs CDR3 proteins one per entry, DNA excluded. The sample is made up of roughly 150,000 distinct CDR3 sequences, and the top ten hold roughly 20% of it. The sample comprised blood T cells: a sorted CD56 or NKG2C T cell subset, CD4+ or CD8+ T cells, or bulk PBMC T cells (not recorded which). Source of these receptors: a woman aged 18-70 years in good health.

The CDR3 is CASSPTGRGTDTQYF. This chain joins TRBV7-3 and TRBJ2-3; no DNA is available, so the TRBD1 call from TCRdb remains unchecked. From germline, CDR1 is SGHTA and CDR2 FQGTGA. This CDR3 contains 15 residues.

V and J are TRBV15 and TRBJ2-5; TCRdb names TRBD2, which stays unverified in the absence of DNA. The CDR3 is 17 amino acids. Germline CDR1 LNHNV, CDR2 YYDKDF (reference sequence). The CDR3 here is CATSRPGLAGGVETQYF.